Below, one TCR beta chain is given with its context. Antigen unknown. These data originate in a study of T cell responses to AZD1222 COVID-19 vaccine. Study-level background: Analyses pooled second doses at about 4 or about 12 weeks.

Broader study findings: Spike-specific TCR breadth and depth were elevated following two AZD1222 doses.

Trimming left V 4 bases short and J 5 bases short, with 15 bases between. Germline CDR1 is SGHNT and CDR2 is YYREEE (reference sequence). CDR3 length: 15 amino acids. The method was immunoSEQ multiplex PCR; TCRdb's version includes in-frame clones alone and lacks a portion of them. The sample includes fewer than 200,000 clones, 90% seen only once; the top ten take 6.1%. The specimen was peripheral blood, collected on day 0 of AZD1222 vaccination. This clonotype was sampled from an adult in good health. V usage is TRBV5-4 and J usage is TRBJ2-2, with D perhaps given as TRBD1 or TRBD2 (7 bases each). CDR3 sequence (DNA): TGTGCCAGCAGCCCGAGACAGGGAGGGACCGGGGAGCTGTTTTTT. Its translation is CASSPRQGGTGELFF. Full variable domain (missing parts from reference TRBV5-4 and TRBJ2-2): ETGVTQSPTHLIKTRGQQVTLRCSSQSGHNTVSWYQQALGQGPQFIFQYYREEENGRGNFPPRFSGLQFPNYSSELNVNALELDDSALYLCASSPRQGGTGELFFGEGSRLTVL.